This T cell receptor (beta chain) was sequenced in a study of T cell clonotyping in hematopoietic cell transplantation. Here immunoSEQ multiplex PCR was the method, and the copy in TCRdb shows in-frame clones only, minus some. Among roughly 3,700 clones listed, less than 80% were seen once. Study-wide points: Higher Inverse Simpson Index values in graft donor and pretransplant recipient predicted broader posttransplant TCR diversity. At the given depth, recipient repertoires were over 95% de novo clonotypes.

The CDR3 runs to 16 residues. Germline CDR1 SGDLS, CDR2 YYNGEE. Trimming removed 4 bases from V and 6 bases from J; junction bases left unmatched: 7. This clone showed up just once. Antigen specificity is unknown. The sample consisted of peripheral blood mononuclear cells, taken at the time of graft-versus-host disease after allogeneic stem cell transplant. The TCR originated in a female patient in her 50s who had an allogeneic stem cell transplant from an unrelated donor, so the T cells may come from the graft donor. Some clones in this sample may be carry-over from other donors' samples. This sequence joins TRBV9 and TRBJ2-5, with 15 bases lining up with TRBD2. The CDR3 region has the DNA TGTGCCAGCAGCCCTCCGGGACTAGCGGGGGGAAAGACCCAGTACTTC. Encoded protein: CASSPPGLAGGKTQYF.